This TCR beta chain was retrieved from a study of early T cells in non-severe SARS-CoV-2 infection. Study-level information: Bulk RNA isolated from unsorted whole blood underwent sequencing; chains were not paired. Study-wide findings and caveats: VDJdb-based matching was biased toward anti-spike CD8 responses and missed private and CD4 specificities.

This clonotype has only a few counts. The antigen is unknown. Individual cDNA molecules were tagged with unique molecular identifiers. Using its own MiXCR run on the 5' RACE reads, TCRdb lists one record per CDR3 protein. The sample shows tens of thousands of distinct CDR3 sequences, 10% to 15% of them seen only once. The sequencing sample was made of whole blood. This receptor was identified in an adult who was a healthcare worker with PCR-confirmed SARS-CoV-2 infection or an uninfected control (not recorded which).

CDR3 amino acids: CASRRNTGELFF. The DNA for the CDR3 is TGTGCCAGCAGAAGAAACACCGGGGAGCTGTTTTTT. V usage is TRBV2 and J usage is TRBJ2-2, with no clear D. The CDR3 is 12 residues long. V dropped 6 bases and J dropped 2 bases, with 4 bases sitting between them. In germline, CDR1 is SNHLY, CDR2 FYNNEI.